The text below deals with one TCR beta chain. As yet, its antigen is unknown. With 60 Vbeta and 13 Jbeta primers, the PCR was carried out. This table comes from immunoSEQ multiplex PCR, and its TCRdb copy is limited to in-frame clones, with some not included. Of about 100,000 clones listed, around 76% are singletons. This entry comes from a study of cytomegalovirus exposure and HLA in healthy donors. Points from the study as a whole: Roughly uniform depth of sequencing across donors was assumed in presence/absence analyses. In an earlier analysis, productive rearrangement rates for most beta V segments clustered near 87% or 30%.

The CDR3 is 15 amino acids. Germline CDR1 is KGHSH and CDR2 is LQKENI. V trimming: 2 bases; J trimming: 3 bases; junction bases outside the gene matches: 4. Each donor's status was that of a healthy bone marrow donor. Sequenced input: PBMCs. This TCR was sampled from a man aged 35 to 55 in good health and CMV-seropositive. This chain connects TRBV18 to TRBJ2-7; TRBD1 matches 10 bases. CDR3 region: CASSPWDRGNYEQYF. The DNA of the CDR3 is TGTGCCAGCTCACCATGGGACAGGGGAAACTACGAGCAGTACTTC.